The entry that follows covers one TCR beta chain sequence. The ends lost 2 bases at V and 10 bases at J; junction bases unmatched: 7. Germline-derived CDR1 and CDR2 are ENHRY and SYGVKD. The CDR3 totals 14 residues. The sample is drawn from a study of patients and donors after allogeneic stem cell transplantation. TCRdb re-derived calls from the RT-PCR reads in MiXCR, one entry per CDR3 protein. This sample carries about 960,000 distinct CDR3 sequences, 15% to 20% of them seen once, and the ten largest clones take 5% to 6.5%. The sequence was collected from a human donor who was either an allogeneic HSCT recipient or a stem cell or donor lymphocyte infusion donor (not recorded which). It is not recorded whose cells these are; they may come from a transplant donor. The chain carries TRBV10-3 and TRBJ1-4; TRBD1 aligns across 7 bases. The sequenced material came from blood, either unsorted or a sorted T cell fraction (not recorded which). CDR3 residues: CAISEPRQGGKLFF. CDR3 nucleotides: TGTGCCATCAGTGAGCCACGACAGGGAGGAAAACTGTTTTTT.